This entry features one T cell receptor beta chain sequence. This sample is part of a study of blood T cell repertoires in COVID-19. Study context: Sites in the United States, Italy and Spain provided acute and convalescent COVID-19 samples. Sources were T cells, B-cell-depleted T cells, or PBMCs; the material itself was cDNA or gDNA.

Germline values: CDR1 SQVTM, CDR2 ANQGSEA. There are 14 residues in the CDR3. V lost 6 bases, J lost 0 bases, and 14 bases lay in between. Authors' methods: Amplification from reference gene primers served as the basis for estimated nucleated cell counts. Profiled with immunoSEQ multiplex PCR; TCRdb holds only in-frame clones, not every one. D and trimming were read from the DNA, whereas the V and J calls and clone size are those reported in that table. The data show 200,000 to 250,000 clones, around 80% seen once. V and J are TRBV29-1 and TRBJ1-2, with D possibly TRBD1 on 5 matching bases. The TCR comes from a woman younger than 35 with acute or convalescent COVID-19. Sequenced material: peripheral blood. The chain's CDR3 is CSVNRQLANYGYTF. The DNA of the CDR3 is TGCAGCGTAAATAGACAGCTAGCTAACTATGGCTACACCTTC. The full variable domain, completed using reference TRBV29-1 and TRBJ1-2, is SAVISQKPSRDICQRGTSLTIQCQVDSQVTMMFWYRQQPGQSLTLIATANQGSEATYESGFVIDKFPISRPNLTFSTLTVSNMSPEDSSIYLCSVNRQLANYGYTFGSGTRLTVV.